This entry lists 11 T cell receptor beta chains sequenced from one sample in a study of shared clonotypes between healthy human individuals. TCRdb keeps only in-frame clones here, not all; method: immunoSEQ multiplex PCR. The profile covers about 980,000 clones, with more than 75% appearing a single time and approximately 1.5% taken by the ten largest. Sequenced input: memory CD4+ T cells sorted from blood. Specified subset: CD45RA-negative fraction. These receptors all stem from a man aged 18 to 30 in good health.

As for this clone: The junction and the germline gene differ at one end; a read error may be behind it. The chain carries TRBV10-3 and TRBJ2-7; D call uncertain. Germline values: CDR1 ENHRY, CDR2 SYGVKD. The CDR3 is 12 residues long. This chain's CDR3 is CAITGSSHEQYF. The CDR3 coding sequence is TGTGCCATCACGGGTTCCTCCCACGAGCAGTACTTC.

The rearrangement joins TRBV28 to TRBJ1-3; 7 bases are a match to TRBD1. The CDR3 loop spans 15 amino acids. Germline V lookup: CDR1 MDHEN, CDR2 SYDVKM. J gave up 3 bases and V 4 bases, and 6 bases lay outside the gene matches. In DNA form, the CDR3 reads TGTGCCAGCAGTTCCGGGGACAGCCGTGGAAACACCATATATTTT. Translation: CASSSGDSRGNTIYF. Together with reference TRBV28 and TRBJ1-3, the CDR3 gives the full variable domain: DVKVTQSSRYLVKRTGEKVFLECVQDMDHENMFWYRQDPGLGLRLIYFSYDVKMKEKGDIPEGYSVSREKKERFSLILESASTNQTSMYLCASSSGDSRGNTIYFGEGSWLTVV.

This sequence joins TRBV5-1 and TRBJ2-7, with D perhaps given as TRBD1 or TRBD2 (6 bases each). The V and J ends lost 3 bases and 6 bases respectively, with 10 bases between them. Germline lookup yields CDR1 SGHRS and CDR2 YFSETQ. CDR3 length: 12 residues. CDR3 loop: CASSSRGVEQYF. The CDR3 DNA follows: TGCGCCAGCAGCTCGAGGGGGGTCGAGCAGTACTTC.

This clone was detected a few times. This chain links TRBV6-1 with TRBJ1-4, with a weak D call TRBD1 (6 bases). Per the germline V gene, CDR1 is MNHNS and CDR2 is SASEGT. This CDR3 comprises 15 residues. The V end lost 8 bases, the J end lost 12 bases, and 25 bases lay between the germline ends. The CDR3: CASQKTGTLPGELFF. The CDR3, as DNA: TGTGCCAGCCAGAAAACAGGGACCCTCCCCGGGGAACTGTTTTTT.

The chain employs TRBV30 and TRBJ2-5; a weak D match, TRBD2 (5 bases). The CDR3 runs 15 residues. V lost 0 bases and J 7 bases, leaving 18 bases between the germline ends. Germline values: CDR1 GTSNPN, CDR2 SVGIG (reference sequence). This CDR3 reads CAWSVSARGLGTQYF. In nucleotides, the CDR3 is TGTGCCTGGAGTGTATCGGCCCGAGGGTTGGGGACCCAGTACTTC.

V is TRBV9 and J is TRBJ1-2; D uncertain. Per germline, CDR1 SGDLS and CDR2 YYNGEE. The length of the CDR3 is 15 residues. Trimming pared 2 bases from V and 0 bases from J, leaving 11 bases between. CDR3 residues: CASSVSSGANYGYTF. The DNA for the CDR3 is TGTGCCAGCAGCGTGAGTTCCGGGGCTAACTATGGCTACACCTTC.

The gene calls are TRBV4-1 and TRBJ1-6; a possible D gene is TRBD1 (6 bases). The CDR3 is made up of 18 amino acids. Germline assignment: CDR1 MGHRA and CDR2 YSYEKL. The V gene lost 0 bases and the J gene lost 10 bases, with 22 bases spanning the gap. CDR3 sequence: CASSQDNAGARVGSPLHF. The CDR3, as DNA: TGCGCCAGCAGCCAAGATAATGCGGGGGCGAGGGTAGGGTCACCCCTCCACTTT.

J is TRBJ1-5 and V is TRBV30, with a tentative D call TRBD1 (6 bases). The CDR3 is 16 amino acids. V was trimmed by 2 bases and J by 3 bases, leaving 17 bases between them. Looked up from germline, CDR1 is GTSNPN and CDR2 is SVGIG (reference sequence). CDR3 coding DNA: TGTGCCTGGAGTATAGGGGGGGCCGGGGTCAATCAGCCCCAGCATTTT. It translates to CAWSIGGAGVNQPQHF.

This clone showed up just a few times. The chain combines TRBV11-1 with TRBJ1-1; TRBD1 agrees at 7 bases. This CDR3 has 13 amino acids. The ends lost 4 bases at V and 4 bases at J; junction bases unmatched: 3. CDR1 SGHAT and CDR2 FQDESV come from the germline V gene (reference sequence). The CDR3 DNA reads TGTGCCAGCAGCTCCCAGGGGGTCACTGAAGCTTTCTTT. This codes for CASSSQGVTEAFF.

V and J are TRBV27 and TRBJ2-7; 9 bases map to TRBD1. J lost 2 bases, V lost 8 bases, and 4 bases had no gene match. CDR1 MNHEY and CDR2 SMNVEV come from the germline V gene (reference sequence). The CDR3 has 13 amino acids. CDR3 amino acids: CASGGQGPYEQYF. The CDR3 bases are TGTGCCAGCGGAGGACAGGGGCCCTACGAGCAGTACTTC.

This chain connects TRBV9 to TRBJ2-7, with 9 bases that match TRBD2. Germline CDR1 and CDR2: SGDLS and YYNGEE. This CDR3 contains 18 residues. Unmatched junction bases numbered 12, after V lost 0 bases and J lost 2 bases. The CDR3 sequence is CASSVGFYDAGGPYEQYF. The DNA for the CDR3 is TGTGCCAGCAGCGTAGGATTTTATGATGCGGGGGGGCCCTACGAGCAGTACTTC.